These 16 T cell receptor beta chains came from one sample sequenced in a study of blood T cell repertoires in COVID-19. Sequencing used immunoSEQ multiplex PCR; TCRdb keeps in-frame clones, though not all of them. The data hold around 380,000 clones, with approximately 80% observed a single time. The sample consisted of peripheral blood. The receptors here all came from a human donor with acute or convalescent COVID-19. The donor label of this sample is uncertain.

The rearrangement links TRBV5-1 to TRBJ2-2; no firm D call. The CDR3 spans 14 residues. Germline V gene sequence: CDR1 SGHRS, CDR2 YFSETQ. Trimming pared 3 bases from V and 3 bases from J, leaving 9 bases between. In DNA form, the CDR3 reads TGCGCCAGCAGCTCTCCAGGCGACACCGGGGAGCTGTTTTTT. Translating it yields CASSSPGDTGELFF.

The chain links TRBV2 to TRBJ2-3; TRBD2 agrees at 10 bases. The length of the CDR3 is 15 residues. The germline V gene has CDR1 SNHLY and CDR2 FYNNEI. The V and J ends lost 4 bases and 2 bases, in that order; junction bases with no gene match: 3. Here the CDR3 DNA reads TGTGCCAGCAGTGTTAGCGGGGGGCCCACAGATACGCAGTATTTT. Its translation: CASSVSGGPTDTQYF.

The gene calls are TRBV20-1 and TRBJ2-7; 8 bases are shared with TRBD1. The CDR3 contains 13 residues. The J segment lost 6 bases and the V segment lost 3 bases, leaving 7 bases of the junction unmatched. Germline loops: CDR1 DFQATT, CDR2 SNEGSKA (reference sequence). DNA of the CDR3: TGCAGTGCTAGTCGGGACAGGACCCGCGAGCAGTACTTC. Its translation: CSASRDRTREQYF.

The chain has TRBV7-9 and TRBJ1-1; the D gene is possibly TRBD1 (5 bases). The germline CDR1 and CDR2 sequences are SEHNR and FQNEAQ (reference sequence). The V end lost 4 bases, the J end lost 1 base, and 7 bases lay between the germline ends. This CDR3 is 13 amino acids long. CDR3 residues: CASSWGTNTEAFF. CDR3 DNA sequence: TGTGCCAGCAGCTGGGGCACGAACACTGAAGCTTTCTTT.

This chain joins TRBV5-1 and TRBJ2-7; 9 nucleotides agree with TRBD1. Per the germline V gene, CDR1 is SGHRS and CDR2 is YFSETQ. The CDR3 loop spans 14 amino acids. Trimming at V came to 0 bases and at J to 7 bases, leaving 5 bases not matched to a gene. The CDR3 region is CASSLGGQGREQYF. The CDR3 DNA follows: TGCGCCAGCAGCTTGGGCGGACAGGGGAGGGAGCAGTACTTC.

The chain combines TRBV19 with TRBJ1-5; TRBD1 is a possible D gene (6 bases). Germline loops: CDR1 LNHDA, CDR2 SQIVND (reference sequence). Trimming pared 5 bases from V and 7 bases from J, leaving 15 bases between. This CDR3 comprises 14 residues. The CDR3 loop reads CASSVQGLGQPQHF. CDR3 coding DNA: TGTGCCAGTAGTGTACAGGGTTTAGGACAGCCCCAGCATTTT.

V usage is TRBV4-2 and J usage is TRBJ2-2, with a weak D call TRBD1 (6 bases). This CDR3 region has 17 residues. V lost 4 bases, J lost 8 bases, and 23 bases lay in between. Germline CDR1 and CDR2: LGHNA and YNFKEQ. The CDR3: CASSRNSGTIGTGELFF. The CDR3 nucleotides read TGTGCCAGCAGCCGGAACTCCGGGACAATCGGAACGGGGGAGCTGTTTTTT.

This clone was detected only once. The chain recombines TRBV5-4 with TRBJ2-3; 7 bases are shared with TRBD2. The CDR3 extends over 16 amino acids. The V gene's germline CDR1 is SGHNT and CDR2 YYREEE (reference sequence). V gave up 4 bases and J gave up 0 bases; unmatched junction bases: 8. The DNA for the CDR3 is TGTGCCAGCAGCGTGGCTAGCGGTTTTAGCACAGATACGCAGTATTTT. Amino acids: CASSVASGFSTDTQYF. The entire variable domain, with the rest obtained from reference TRBV5-4 and TRBJ2-3, is as follows: ETGVTQSPTHLIKTRGQQVTLRCSSQSGHNTVSWYQQALGQGPQFIFQYYREEENGRGNFPPRFSGLQFPNYSSELNVNALELDDSALYLCASSVASGFSTDTQYFGPGTRLTVL.

The CDR3 DNA follows: TGTGCCAGCAGTTCCCCGGGTTGGTCCTATGGCTACACCTTC. This codes for CASSSPGWSYGYTF. The rearrangement uses TRBV28 and TRBJ1-2; unclear D gene. The V gene's germline CDR1 is MDHEN and CDR2 SYDVKM. The CDR3 sequence is 14 residues long. V was shortened by 4 bases and J by 4 bases, with 13 bases between the two germline ends.

This chain joins TRBV27 and TRBJ2-3; TRBD2 matches 13 bases. After removal of 5 bases from V and 3 bases from J, the junction contained 11 bases not matched to a gene. The CDR3 is 18 amino acids. Germline CDR1 is MNHEY and CDR2 is SMNVEV (reference sequence). The CDR3 DNA is TGTGCCAGCAGTGTACTAGCGGGAGGGCCAGCGGGAACAGATACGCAGTATTTT. Translating gives CASSVLAGGPAGTDTQYF.

The chain carries TRBV3-1 (or the pseudogene TRBV3-2) and TRBJ2-2; TRBD2 aligns across 13 bases. V trimming: 4 bases; J trimming: 4 bases; junction bases outside the gene matches: 6. The CDR3 totals 17 residues. Germline CDR1 LGHDT, CDR2 YNNKEL (reference sequence). The CDR3: CASSRGLAGVGTGELFF. As DNA, the CDR3 is TGTGCCAGCAGCCGAGGACTAGCGGGAGTCGGCACCGGGGAGCTGTTTTTT.

The V gene is TRBV5-6, the J gene TRBJ2-5, with 8 bases fitting TRBD1. V was clipped by 4 bases and J by 4 bases; unmatched bases: 12. Germline CDR1 reads SGHDT; CDR2 reads YYEEEE. The CDR3 is 16 residues long. DNA for the CDR3: TGTGCCAGCAGCCCGAAGACAGGGGTAGGGGTAGAGACCCAGTACTTC. Translation gives CASSPKTGVGVETQYF. Supplemented by reference TRBV5-6 and TRBJ2-5, the full variable domain reads DAGVTQSPTHLIKTRGQQVTLRCSPKSGHDTVSWYQQALGQGPQFIFQYYEEEERQRGNFPDRFSGHQFPNYSSELNVNALLLGDSALYLCASSPKTGVGVETQYFGPGTRLLVL.

V usage is TRBV28 and J usage is TRBJ2-5; TRBD2 matches 7 bases. CDR1 and CDR2 (germline): MDHEN, SYDVKM. The CDR3 covers 13 residues. Trimming took 4 bases from V and 5 from J; bases not matched to a gene: 4. In nucleotides, the CDR3 is TGTGCCAGCAGTTCGGGAGGAGGGGAGACCCAGTACTTC. Translation: CASSSGGGETQYF. Full variable domain (outside the CDR3, taken from reference TRBV28 and TRBJ2-5): DVKVTQSSRYLVKRTGEKVFLECVQDMDHENMFWYRQDPGLGLRLIYFSYDVKMKEKGDIPEGYSVSREKKERFSLILESASTNQTSMYLCASSSGGGETQYFGPGTRLLVL.

V is TRBV2 and J is TRBJ1-5, with D perhaps TRBD1 (6 bases). The V and J ends lost 7 bases and 7 bases respectively, with 14 bases between them. Per germline, CDR1 SNHLY and CDR2 FYNNEI. CDR3 length: 13 amino acids. CDR3 DNA: TGTGCCAGCACCAGGGGACCGAACCAGCCCCAGCATTTT. It yields the protein CASTRGPNQPQHF.

This clone appeared once. V and J are TRBV29-1 and TRBJ1-2; 7 bases fit TRBD1. J gave up 13 bases and V 2 bases, and 13 bases lay outside the gene matches. From germline, CDR1 is SQVTM and CDR2 ANQGSEA. There are 13 residues in the CDR3. The CDR3 reads CSVEWGTVRRRTF. The CDR3 DNA is TGCAGCGTTGAATGGGGGACAGTACGGAGGCGCACCTTC.

V and J are TRBV7-9 and TRBJ2-6, with D possibly TRBD1 on 6 matching bases. The CDR3 runs to 15 residues. V lost 5 bases, J lost 5 bases, and 13 bases lay in between. Germline V gene lookup returns CDR1 SEHNR and CDR2 FQNEAQ (reference sequence). The CDR3 bases are TGTGCCAGCAGCCTCAAACAGGGCAGGGCCAACGTCCTGACTTTC. The encoded protein is CASSLKQGRANVLTF.